The rows below give T cell receptor beta chains drawn from one sample of a study of CD8+ T cells in alopecia areata. TCRdb keeps only in-frame clones here, not all; method: immunoSEQ multiplex PCR. The table records 90,000 to 150,000 clones, 53% of them present only once. The sequenced sample was CD4+ T cells sorted from blood, obtained at week 4, from a patient treated with tofacitinib. Every receptor here comes from a human donor with alopecia areata. CDR3s include the opening cysteine and the closing phenylalanine or tryptophan. The D gene is left open where the match is weak. Some rows have no size entry. The others give once, few or many, or a class for an expanded clone.

j_call: TRBJ1-1; clone_size: NA; d_call: TRBD1; v_call: TRBV7-9; cdr3_aa: CAGFTGTVNTEAFF; cdr3_nt: TGTGCCGGATTTACCGGGACAGTGAACACTGAAGCTTTCTTT
j_call: TRBJ2-6; clone_size: few; d_call: NA; v_call: TRBV7-3; cdr3_aa: CASSLGYGANVLTF; cdr3_nt: TGTGCCAGCAGCTTGGGGTACGGGGCCAACGTCCTGACTTTC
j_call: TRBJ2-2; clone_size: NA; d_call: TRBD2; v_call: TRBV9; cdr3_aa: CASSVGGASGLNTGELFF; cdr3_nt: TGTGCCAGCAGCGTAGGAGGGGCTAGCGGTCTGAACACCGGGGAGCTGTTTTTT
j_call: TRBJ2-3; clone_size: NA; d_call: NA; v_call: TRBV4-1; cdr3_aa: CASSQGRDSSTDTQYF; cdr3_nt: TGCGCCAGCAGCCAAGGCCGGGACTCGAGCACAGATACGCAGTATTTT
j_call: TRBJ2-7; clone_size: once; d_call: NA; v_call: TRBV18; cdr3_aa: CASSPNRDEQYF; cdr3_nt: TGTGCCAGCTCACCCAACAGGGACGAGCAGTACTTC
j_call: TRBJ2-3; clone_size: few; d_call: TRBD2; v_call: TRBV30; cdr3_aa: CAWKTSGALDTQYF; cdr3_nt: TGTGCCTGGAAGACTAGCGGGGCCCTAGATACGCAGTATTTT
j_call: TRBJ2-1; clone_size: few; d_call: TRBD2; v_call: TRBV11-2; cdr3_aa: CASSPGLAGVKEQFF; cdr3_nt: TGTGCCAGCAGCCCGGGACTAGCGGGGGTAAAGGAGCAGTTCTTC
j_call: TRBJ1-4; clone_size: few; d_call: NA; v_call: TRBV30; cdr3_aa: CAWRGQPRKLFF; cdr3_nt: TGTGCCTGGCGAGGACAGCCGAGAAAACTGTTTTTT
j_call: TRBJ2-5; clone_size: NA; d_call: NA; v_call: TRBV4-1; cdr3_aa: CASSRASQETQYF; cdr3_nt: TGCGCCAGCAGCCGGGCGAGCCAAGAGACCCAGTACTTC
j_call: TRBJ2-7; clone_size: once; d_call: NA; v_call: TRBV6-5; cdr3_aa: CASSPWGGAPYEQYF; cdr3_nt: TGTGCCAGCAGTCCCTGGGGTGGGGCTCCCTACGAGCAGTACTTC
j_call: TRBJ2-1; clone_size: once; d_call: TRBD2; v_call: TRBV29-1; cdr3_aa: CSVEMLAGPYNEQFF; cdr3_nt: TGCAGCGTTGAAATGCTAGCGGGGCCCTACAATGAGCAGTTCTTC
j_call: TRBJ1-5; clone_size: NA; d_call: NA; v_call: TRBV10-3; cdr3_aa: CAISESTVLRNQPQHF; cdr3_nt: TGTGCCATCAGTGAGTCGACGGTCTTGAGGAATCAGCCCCAGCATTTT
j_call: TRBJ1-2; clone_size: NA; d_call: TRBD1; v_call: TRBV6-5; cdr3_aa: CASTADRGHDGYTF; cdr3_nt: TGTGCCAGCACCGCGGACAGGGGGCATGATGGCTACACCTTC
j_call: TRBJ2-7; clone_size: NA; d_call: NA; v_call: TRBV25-1; cdr3_aa: CASSVAGVYEQYF; cdr3_nt: TGTGCCAGCAGTGTGGCAGGGGTATACGAGCAGTACTTC
j_call: TRBJ1-1; clone_size: NA; d_call: NA; v_call: TRBV7-2; cdr3_aa: CASSGSRQTASAEAFF; cdr3_nt: TGTGCCAGCAGCGGATCCCGTCAGACAGCGAGTGCTGAAGCTTTCTTT
j_call: TRBJ2-1; clone_size: few; d_call: NA; v_call: TRBV11-2; cdr3_aa: CASSKRSLGGYSYNEQFF; cdr3_nt: TGTGCCAGCAGCAAGCGGTCTCTGGGCGGTTATTCCTACAATGAGCAGTTCTTC
j_call: TRBJ2-7; clone_size: NA; d_call: NA; v_call: TRBV6-1; cdr3_aa: CASSAPNYEQYF; cdr3_nt: TGTGCCAGCAGCGCCCCCAATTACGAGCAGTACTTC
j_call: TRBJ1-1; clone_size: NA; d_call: NA; v_call: TRBV29-1; cdr3_aa: CSVEGAKEAFF; cdr3_nt: TGCAGCGTTGAAGGCGCGAAGGAAGCTTTCTTT
j_call: TRBJ1-5; clone_size: NA; d_call: NA; v_call: TRBV30; cdr3_aa: CAWSRHGGQPQHF; cdr3_nt: TGTGCCTGGAGTCGACATGGAGGGCAGCCCCAGCATTTT
j_call: TRBJ2-5; clone_size: few; d_call: TRBD1; v_call: TRBV27; cdr3_aa: CASGDRGRETQYF; cdr3_nt: TGTGCCTCCGGGGACAGGGGTCGAGAGACCCAGTACTTC
j_call: TRBJ1-5; clone_size: few; d_call: NA; v_call: TRBV19; cdr3_aa: CASTQDNLDNQPQHF; cdr3_nt: TGTGCCAGTACCCAGGACAACCTGGACAATCAGCCCCAGCATTTT
j_call: TRBJ1-6; clone_size: few; d_call: TRBD1; v_call: TRBV6-5; cdr3_aa: CASSLFRGKNSPLHF; cdr3_nt: TGTGCCAGCAGTTTGTTCAGGGGGAAAAATTCACCCCTCCACTTT
j_call: TRBJ2-5; clone_size: NA; d_call: TRBD1; v_call: TRBV29-1; cdr3_aa: CSAGQGFGETQYF; cdr3_nt: TGCAGCGCAGGACAGGGGTTCGGGGAGACCCAGTACTTC
j_call: TRBJ2-5; clone_size: many; d_call: NA; v_call: TRBV7-7; cdr3_aa: CASSLVGNRETQYF; cdr3_nt: TGTGCCAGCAGCTTAGTCGGGAACAGGGAGACCCAGTACTTC
j_call: TRBJ2-4; clone_size: NA; d_call: TRBD1; v_call: TRBV29-1; cdr3_aa: CSVERGQGIAKNIQYF; cdr3_nt: TGCAGCGTTGAAAGGGGACAGGGTATAGCCAAAAACATTCAGTACTTC
j_call: TRBJ2-3; clone_size: NA; d_call: TRBD2; v_call: TRBV4-2; cdr3_aa: CASSQAWLAGFTDTQYF; cdr3_nt: TGTGCCAGCAGCCAAGCTTGGCTAGCGGGGTTCACAGATACGCAGTATTTT
j_call: TRBJ1-5; clone_size: NA; d_call: NA; v_call: TRBV29-1; cdr3_aa: CSARQNSNQPQHF; cdr3_nt: TGCAGCGCCAGACAGAATAGCAATCAGCCCCAGCATTTT
j_call: TRBJ2-7; clone_size: NA; d_call: NA; v_call: TRBV6-1; cdr3_aa: CASSEQVMSSYEQYF; cdr3_nt: TGTGCCAGCAGTGAACAGGTGATGAGCTCCTACGAGCAGTACTTC
j_call: TRBJ2-3; clone_size: NA; d_call: NA; v_call: TRBV30; cdr3_aa: CAWSPGTGADTQYF; cdr3_nt: TGTGCCTGGAGCCCGGGGACCGGAGCAGATACGCAGTATTTT
j_call: TRBJ2-7; clone_size: once; d_call: TRBD1; v_call: TRBV7-8; cdr3_aa: CASSGHRPGQSLSSYEQYF; cdr3_nt: TGTGCCAGCAGCGGGCATAGACCGGGACAGTCCCTGAGCTCCTACGAGCAGTACTTC
j_call: TRBJ2-7; clone_size: NA; d_call: NA; v_call: TRBV30; cdr3_aa: CAWSVRYEQYF; cdr3_nt: TGTGCCTGGAGTGTACGTTACGAGCAGTACTTC
j_call: TRBJ1-2; clone_size: NA; d_call: TRBD1; v_call: TRBV29-1; cdr3_aa: CSVEDLGGKGYTF; cdr3_nt: TGCAGCGTTGAAGATTTAGGGGGCAAGGGCTACACCTTC
j_call: TRBJ2-3; clone_size: NA; d_call: TRBD2; v_call: TRBV29-1; cdr3_aa: CSVLPGGGFGDTQYF; cdr3_nt: TGCAGCGTTCTCCCCGGCGGGGGGTTCGGAGATACGCAGTATTTT
j_call: TRBJ1-2; clone_size: few; d_call: NA; v_call: TRBV19; cdr3_aa: CASNPLGGHAAGYGYTF; cdr3_nt: TGTGCCAGTAATCCTCTAGGGGGACACGCGGCGGGCTATGGCTACACCTTC
j_call: TRBJ1-5; clone_size: NA; d_call: NA; v_call: TRBV7-9; cdr3_aa: CASSLDGGHYQPQHF; cdr3_nt: TGTGCCAGCAGCTTAGACGGGGGGCACTACCAGCCCCAGCATTTT
j_call: TRBJ2-7; clone_size: NA; d_call: TRBD1; v_call: TRBV7-9; cdr3_aa: CASSFTDRAGYEQYF; cdr3_nt: TGTGCCAGCAGCTTTACGGACAGGGCAGGTTACGAGCAGTACTTC
j_call: TRBJ2-5; clone_size: few; d_call: NA; v_call: TRBV5-1; cdr3_aa: CASSLQETQYF; cdr3_nt: TGCGCCAGCAGCTTACAAGAGACCCAGTACTTC